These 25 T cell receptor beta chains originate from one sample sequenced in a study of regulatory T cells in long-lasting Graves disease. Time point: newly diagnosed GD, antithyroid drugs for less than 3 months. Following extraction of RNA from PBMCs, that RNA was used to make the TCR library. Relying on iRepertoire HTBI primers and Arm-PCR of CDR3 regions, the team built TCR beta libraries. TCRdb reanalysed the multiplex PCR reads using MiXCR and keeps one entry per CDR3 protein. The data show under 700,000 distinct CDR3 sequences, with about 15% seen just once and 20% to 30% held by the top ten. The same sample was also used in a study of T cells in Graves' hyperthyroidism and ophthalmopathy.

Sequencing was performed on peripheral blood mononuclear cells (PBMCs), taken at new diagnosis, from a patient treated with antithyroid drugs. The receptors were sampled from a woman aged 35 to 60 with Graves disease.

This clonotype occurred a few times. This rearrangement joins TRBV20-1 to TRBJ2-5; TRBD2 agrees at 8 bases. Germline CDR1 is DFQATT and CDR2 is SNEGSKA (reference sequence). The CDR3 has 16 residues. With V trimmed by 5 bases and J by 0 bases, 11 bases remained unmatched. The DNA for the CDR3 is TGCAGTGCTCTCCCGGGCGGGGGGATGTACCAAGAGACCCAGTACTTC. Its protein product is CSALPGGGMYQETQYF.

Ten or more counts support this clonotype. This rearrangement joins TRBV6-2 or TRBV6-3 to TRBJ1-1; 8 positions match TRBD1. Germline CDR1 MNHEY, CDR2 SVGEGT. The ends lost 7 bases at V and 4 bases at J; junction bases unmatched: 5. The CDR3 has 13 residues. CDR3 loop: CASTGQGGTEAFF. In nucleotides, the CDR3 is TGTGCCAGCACCGGACAGGGTGGCACTGAAGCTTTCTTT.

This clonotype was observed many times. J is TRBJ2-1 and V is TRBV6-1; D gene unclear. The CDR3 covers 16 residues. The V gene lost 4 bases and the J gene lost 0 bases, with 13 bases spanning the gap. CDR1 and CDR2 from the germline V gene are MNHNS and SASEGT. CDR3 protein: CASSATATLSYNEQFF. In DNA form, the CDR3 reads TGTGCCAGCAGTGCTACAGCGACACTCTCCTACAATGAGCAGTTCTTC.

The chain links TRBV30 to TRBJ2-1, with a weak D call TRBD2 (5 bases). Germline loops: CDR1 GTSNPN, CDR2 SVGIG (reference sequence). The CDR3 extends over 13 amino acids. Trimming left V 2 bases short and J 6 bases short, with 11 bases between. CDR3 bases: TGTGCCTGGAGTAGGCTAGCCGGCAATGAGCAGTTCTTC. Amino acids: CAWSRLAGNEQFF.

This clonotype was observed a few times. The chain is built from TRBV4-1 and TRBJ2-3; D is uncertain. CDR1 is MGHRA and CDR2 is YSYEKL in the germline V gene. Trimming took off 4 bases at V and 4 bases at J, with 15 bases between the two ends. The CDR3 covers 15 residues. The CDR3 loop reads CASSLQLGTPDTQYF. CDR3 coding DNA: TGCGCCAGCAGCCTCCAGCTGGGCACACCAGATACGCAGTATTTT.

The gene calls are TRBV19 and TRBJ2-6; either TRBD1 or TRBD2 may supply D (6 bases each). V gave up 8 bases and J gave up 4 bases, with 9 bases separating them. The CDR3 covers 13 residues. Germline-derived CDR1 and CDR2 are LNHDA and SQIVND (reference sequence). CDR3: CASRGLGANVLTF. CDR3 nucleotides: TGTGCCAGTCGGGGGCTCGGGGCCAACGTCCTGACTTTC.

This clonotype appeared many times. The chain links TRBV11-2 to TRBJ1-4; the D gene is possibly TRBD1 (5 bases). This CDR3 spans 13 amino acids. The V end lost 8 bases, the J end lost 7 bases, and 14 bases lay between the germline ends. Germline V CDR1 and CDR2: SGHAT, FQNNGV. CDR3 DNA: TGTGCCAGCCGACCTTCTGGGGGTGAAAAACTGTTTTTT. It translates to CASRPSGGEKLFF. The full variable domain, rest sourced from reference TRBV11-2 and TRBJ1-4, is EAGVAQSPRYKIIEKRQSVAFWCNPISGHATLYWYQQILGQGPKLLIQFQNNGVVDDSQLPKDRFSAERLKGVDSTLKIQPAKLEDSAVYLCASRPSGGEKLFFGSGTQLSVL.

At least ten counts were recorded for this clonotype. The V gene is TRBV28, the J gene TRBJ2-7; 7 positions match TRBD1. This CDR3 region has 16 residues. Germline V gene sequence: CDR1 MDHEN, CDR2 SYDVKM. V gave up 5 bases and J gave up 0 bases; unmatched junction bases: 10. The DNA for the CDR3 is TGTGCCAGCAGTCCCCTGGCGGACAGGCGCTCCTACGAGCAGTACTTC. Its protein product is CASSPLADRRSYEQYF.

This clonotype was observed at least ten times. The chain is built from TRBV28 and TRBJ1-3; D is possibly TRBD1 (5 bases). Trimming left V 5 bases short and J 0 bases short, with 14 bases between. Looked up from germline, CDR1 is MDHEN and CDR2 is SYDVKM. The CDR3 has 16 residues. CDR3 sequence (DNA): TGTGCCAGCAGTAGTGACAGCGCGCACTCTGGAAACACCATATATTTT. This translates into CASSSDSAHSGNTIYF.

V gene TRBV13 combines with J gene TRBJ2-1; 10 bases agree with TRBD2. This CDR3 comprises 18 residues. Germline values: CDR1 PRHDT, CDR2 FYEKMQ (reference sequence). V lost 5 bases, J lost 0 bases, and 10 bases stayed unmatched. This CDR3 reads CASSRYLAGVSSYNEQFF. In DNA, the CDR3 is TGTGCCAGCAGCCGATATCTAGCGGGGGTCTCCTCCTACAATGAGCAGTTCTTC.

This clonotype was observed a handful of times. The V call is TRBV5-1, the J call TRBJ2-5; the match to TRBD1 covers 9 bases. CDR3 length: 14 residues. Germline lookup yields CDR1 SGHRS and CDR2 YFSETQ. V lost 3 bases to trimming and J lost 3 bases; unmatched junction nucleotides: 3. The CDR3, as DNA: TGCGCCAGCAGCTATGACAGGGGGGAAGAGACCCAGTACTTC. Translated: CASSYDRGEETQYF.

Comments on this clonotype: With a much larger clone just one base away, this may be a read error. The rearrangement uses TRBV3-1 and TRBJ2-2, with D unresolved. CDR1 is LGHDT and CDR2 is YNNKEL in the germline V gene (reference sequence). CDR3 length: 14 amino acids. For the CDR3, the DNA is TGTGCCAGCGGCCATCGCACGAACACCGGGGAGCTGTTTTTT. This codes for CASGHRTNTGELFF.

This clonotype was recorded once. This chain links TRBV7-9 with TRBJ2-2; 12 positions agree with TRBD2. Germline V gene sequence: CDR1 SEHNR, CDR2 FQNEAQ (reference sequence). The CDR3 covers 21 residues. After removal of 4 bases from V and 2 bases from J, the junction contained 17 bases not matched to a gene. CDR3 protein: CASSSSRVLAGGVLNTGELFF. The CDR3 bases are TGTGCCAGCAGCTCCTCCCGAGTACTAGCGGGGGGCGTACTCAACACCGGGGAGCTGTTTTTT. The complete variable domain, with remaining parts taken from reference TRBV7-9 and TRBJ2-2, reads DTGVSQNPRHKITKRGQNVTFRCDPISEHNRLYWYRQTLGQGPEFLTYFQNEAQLEKSRLLSDRFSAERPKGSFSTLEIQRTEQGDSAMYLCASSSSRVLAGGVLNTGELFFGEGSRLTVL.

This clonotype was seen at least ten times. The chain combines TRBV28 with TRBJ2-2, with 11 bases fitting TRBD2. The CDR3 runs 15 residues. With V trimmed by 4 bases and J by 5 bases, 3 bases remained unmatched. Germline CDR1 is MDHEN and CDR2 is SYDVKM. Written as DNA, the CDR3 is TGTGCCAGCAGTTCCGGGACTAGCGGAACCGGGGAGCTGTTTTTT. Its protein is CASSSGTSGTGELFF.

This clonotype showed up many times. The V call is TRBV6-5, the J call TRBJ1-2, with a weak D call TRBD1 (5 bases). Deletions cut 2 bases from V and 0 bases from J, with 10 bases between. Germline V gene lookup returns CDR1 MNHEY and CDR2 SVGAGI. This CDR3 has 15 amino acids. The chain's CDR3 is CASSYRRGANYGYTF. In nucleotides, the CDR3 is TGTGCCAGCAGTTACCGACGGGGGGCTAACTATGGCTACACCTTC.

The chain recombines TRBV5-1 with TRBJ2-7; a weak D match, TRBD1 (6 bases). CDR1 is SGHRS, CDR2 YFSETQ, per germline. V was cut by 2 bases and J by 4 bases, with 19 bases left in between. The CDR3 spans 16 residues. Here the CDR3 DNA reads TGCGCCAGCAGCTTCCAAACAGGGACGGATATTTACGAGCAGTACTTC. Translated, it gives CASSFQTGTDIYEQYF.

CDR3 in amino acids: CASSQDGLQETQYF. In nucleotides, the CDR3 is TGTGCCAGCAGCCAAGACGGACTCCAAGAGACCCAGTACTTC. The V gene is TRBV11-2, the J gene TRBJ2-5; tentatively, D is TRBD2 (5 bases). Germline V gene data show CDR1 as SGHAT and CDR2 as FQNNGV. The V gene lost 5 bases and the J gene lost 1 base, with 11 bases spanning the gap. This CDR3 has 14 residues.

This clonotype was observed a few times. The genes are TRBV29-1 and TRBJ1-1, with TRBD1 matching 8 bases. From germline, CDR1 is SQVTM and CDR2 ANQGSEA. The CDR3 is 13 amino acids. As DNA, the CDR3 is TGCAGGGCTGACAGGGGTTCGGGCGCTGAAGCTTTCTTT. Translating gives CRADRGSGAEAFF.

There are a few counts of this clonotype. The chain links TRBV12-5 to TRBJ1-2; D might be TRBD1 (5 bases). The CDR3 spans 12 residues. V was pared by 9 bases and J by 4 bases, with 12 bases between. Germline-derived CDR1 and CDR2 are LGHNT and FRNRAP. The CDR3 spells CASAGQGYGYTF. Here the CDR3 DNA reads TGTGCTAGCGCCGGGCAGGGCTATGGCTACACCTTC. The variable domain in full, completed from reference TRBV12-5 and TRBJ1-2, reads DARVTQTPRHKVTEMGQEVTMRCQPILGHNTVFWYRQTMMQGLELLAYFRNRAPLDDSGMPKDRFSAEMPDATLATLKIQPSEPRDSAVYFCASAGQGYGYTFGSGTRLTVV.

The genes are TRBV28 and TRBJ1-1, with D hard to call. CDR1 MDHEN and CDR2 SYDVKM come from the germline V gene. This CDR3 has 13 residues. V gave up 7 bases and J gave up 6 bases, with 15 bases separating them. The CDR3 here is CASTKQGRPEAFF. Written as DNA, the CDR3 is TGTGCCAGCACCAAGCAAGGAAGGCCTGAAGCTTTCTTT.

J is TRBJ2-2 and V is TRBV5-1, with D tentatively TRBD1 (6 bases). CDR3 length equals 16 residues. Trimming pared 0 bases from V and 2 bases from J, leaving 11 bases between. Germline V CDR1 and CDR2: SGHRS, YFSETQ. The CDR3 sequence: CASSLGWTDNTGELFF. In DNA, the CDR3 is TGCGCCAGCAGCTTGGGGTGGACAGACAACACCGGGGAGCTGTTTTTT. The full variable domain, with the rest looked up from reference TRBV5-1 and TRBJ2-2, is KAGVTQTPRYLIKTRGQQVTLSCSPISGHRSVSWYQQTPGQGLQFLFEYFSETQRNKGNFPGRFSGRQFSNSRSEMNVSTLELGDSALYLCASSLGWTDNTGELFFGEGSRLTVL.

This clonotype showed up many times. CDR3 sequence: CASSPPLTRAFF. In nucleotides, the CDR3 is TGTGCCAGCAGCCCACCGTTAACTCGGGCTTTCTTT. The chain uses TRBV12-3 or TRBV12-4 and TRBJ1-1, with D uncertain. This CDR3 has 12 residues. V was cut by 6 bases and J by 11 bases, with 16 bases left in between.

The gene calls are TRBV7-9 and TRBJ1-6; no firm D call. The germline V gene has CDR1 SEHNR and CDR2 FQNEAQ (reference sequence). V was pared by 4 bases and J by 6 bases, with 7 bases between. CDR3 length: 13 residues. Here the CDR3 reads CASSSAGNSPLHF. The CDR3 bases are TGTGCCAGCAGCTCAGCGGGTAATTCACCCCTCCACTTT.

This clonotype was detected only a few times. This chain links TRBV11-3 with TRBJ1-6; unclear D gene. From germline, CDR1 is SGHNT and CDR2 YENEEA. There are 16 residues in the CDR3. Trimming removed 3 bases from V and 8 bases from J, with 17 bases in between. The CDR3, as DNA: TGTGCCAGCAGCTTTGCCTCGACCGGTCCTGATTCACCCCTCCACTTT. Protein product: CASSFASTGPDSPLHF.

CDR3 region: CASSSAAGGPYGYTF. CDR3 nucleotide sequence: TGTGCCAGTAGTAGCGCCGCCGGTGGACCCTATGGCTACACCTTC. J is TRBJ1-2 and V is TRBV19, with D hard to call. Germline-derived CDR1 and CDR2 are LNHDA and SQIVND (reference sequence). V lost 4 bases to trimming and J lost 4 bases, with 16 bases between them. The CDR3 covers 15 residues.